A single sample gave rise to the 22 T cell receptor beta chains below, sequenced in a study of human T cells and chemical hapten exposure. Using its own MiXCR run on the RACE reads, TCRdb lists one record per CDR3 protein. The table has 100,000 to 150,000 distinct CDR3 sequences, roughly an eighth seen once. Time point here: patch test 1, 2 weeks after DPC sensitization. Described treatment: therapeutic diphenylcyclopropenone sensitization with weekly scalp DPC. Source: whole blood, taken in connection with sensitization to the hapten diphenylcyclopropenone (DPC). These receptors were collected from a man between 18 and 29 years old with alopecia areata. Some clones in this sample may be carry-over from other donors' samples.

This clonotype was recorded a few times. The chain carries TRBV6-2 or TRBV6-3 and TRBJ2-7; 8 positions match TRBD1. The CDR3 is 13 residues long. V shed 5 bases and J 3 bases; nucleotides not matched to a gene: 3. Germline V gives CDR1 MNHEY, CDR2 SVGEGT. The CDR3 loop reads CASSPDRVYEQYV. CDR3 coding DNA: TGTGCCAGCAGTCCGGACAGGGTCTACGAGCAGTACGTC.

This clonotype was counted only a few times. The chain couples TRBV12-3 or TRBV12-4 to TRBJ2-3, with D unclear. The CDR3 is made up of 14 amino acids. Trimming removed 3 bases at V and 8 bases at J, with 15 bases between. The CDR3 nucleotides are TGTGCCAGCAGTTTGTCATCAGGCGACGCTACGCAGTATTTT. It codes for CASSLSSGDATQYF.

This clonotype was counted at least ten times. The rearrangement uses TRBV10-3 and TRBJ2-2; TRBD2 matches 8 bases. Germline V lookup: CDR1 ENHRY, CDR2 SYGVKD. CDR3 size: 15 residues. V lost 4 bases, J lost 3 bases, and 4 bases stayed unmatched. This CDR3 is CAISAPGGHTGELFF. The CDR3 DNA is TGTGCCATCAGTGCCCCGGGGGGGCACACCGGGGAGCTGTTTTTT.

The rearrangement joins TRBV29-1 to TRBJ1-2; 7 positions match TRBD1. Germline V CDR1 and CDR2: SQVTM, ANQGSEA. V was pared by 7 bases and J by 6 bases, with 11 bases of the junction left unmatched. The CDR3 is 13 amino acids. DNA of the CDR3: TGCAGCGCATCGGACAGGACCGATCATGGCTACACCTTC. This encodes CSASDRTDHGYTF.

A few counts support this clonotype. The chain is built from TRBV3-1 and TRBJ1-1; D unresolved. CDR3 length: 14 amino acids. Germline lookup yields CDR1 LGHDT and CDR2 YNNKEL (reference sequence). Trimming stripped 0 bases from V and 0 bases from J, with 5 bases between. CDR3 amino acids: CASSQEFLNTEAFF. CDR3 nucleotide sequence: TGTGCCAGCAGCCAAGAATTTTTGAACACTGAAGCTTTCTTT.

This clonotype was detected a few times. The rearrangement joins TRBV20-1 to TRBJ2-2, with 7 nucleotides matching TRBD1. The CDR3 extends over 13 amino acids. Trimming cost V 6 bases and J 4 bases; bases outside gene matches: 5. CDR1 is DFQATT and CDR2 is SNEGSKA in the germline V gene (reference sequence). The CDR3 sequence: CSAPGTATGELFF. CDR3 nucleotide sequence: TGCAGTGCACCCGGGACAGCCACCGGGGAGCTGTTTTTT.

In this sample, this clonotype turned up many times. V gene TRBV4-1 combines with J gene TRBJ2-1, with a weak D call TRBD1 (5 bases). The CDR3 is made up of 13 amino acids. With 0 bases removed from V and 6 bases from J, the gap between germline ends came to 6 bases. Germline lookup yields CDR1 MGHRA and CDR2 YSYEKL. CDR3 loop: CASSQDRVNEQFF. DNA of the CDR3: TGCGCCAGCAGCCAAGACAGGGTCAATGAGCAGTTCTTC.

This clonotype was observed a few times. CDR3 nucleotide sequence: TGTGCCAGCAGCTTACGACTCGTGAGCTCCTACAATGAGCAGTTCTTC. This translates into CASSLRLVSSYNEQFF. The chain recombines TRBV7-7 with TRBJ2-1; D is unresolved. CDR1 is SSHAT, CDR2 FNYEAQ, per germline (reference sequence). The CDR3 is 16 amino acids. V dropped 2 bases and J dropped 0 bases, with 11 bases sitting between them. Looking up the rest from reference TRBV7-7 and TRBJ2-1 gives the full variable domain: GAGVSQSPRYKVTKRGQDVTLRCDPISSHATLYWYQQALGQGPEFLTYFNYEAQPDKSGLPSDRFSAERPEGSISTLTIQRTEQRDSAMYRCASSLRLVSSYNEQFFGPGTRLTVL.

This clonotype appeared a few times. The chain joins TRBV7-9 to TRBJ1-2; unclear D gene. The germline CDR1 and CDR2 sequences are SEHNR and FQNEAQ (reference sequence). The length of the CDR3 is 13 residues. With 8 bases removed from V and 0 bases from J, the gap between germline ends came to 10 bases. DNA of the CDR3: TGTGCCAGCCCGACTCCACCTAACTATGGCTACACCTTC. It translates to CASPTPPNYGYTF.

This clonotype has a handful of counts. V and J are TRBV7-2 and TRBJ2-3, with D unresolved. Germline V gene data show CDR1 as SGHTA and CDR2 as FQGNSA. There are 14 residues in the CDR3. V lost 1 base, J lost 4 bases, and 9 bases lay in between. The CDR3 reads CASSLVSSPDTQYF. As DNA, the CDR3 is TGTGCCAGCAGCTTAGTTAGCAGCCCAGATACGCAGTATTTT.

This clonotype was observed many times. The genes are TRBV29-1 and TRBJ1-2; TRBD1 might be the D (6 bases). CDR3 length: 12 residues. V was shortened by 3 bases and J by 4 bases, with 9 bases between the two germline ends. The germline gives CDR1 SQVTM, CDR2 ANQGSEA. DNA for the CDR3: TGCAGCGTTGACCCCAGGGGCTATGGCTACACCTTC. Translating gives CSVDPRGYGYTF.

This clonotype was seen only a few times. This chain links TRBV7-9 with TRBJ2-1; 9 bases fit TRBD2. The length of the CDR3 is 17 residues. Per the germline V gene, CDR1 is SEHNR and CDR2 is FQNEAQ (reference sequence). V lost 4 bases, J lost 3 bases, and 10 bases stayed unmatched. This CDR3 reads CASSSGSGGTIYNEQFF. The CDR3 coding sequence is TGTGCCAGCAGCTCGGGGAGCGGGGGGACCATCTACAATGAGCAGTTCTTC.

The chain links TRBV11-2 to TRBJ2-2; 10 nucleotides align to TRBD1. The V segment lost 6 bases and the J segment 5 bases; nucleotides outside the gene matches: 6. The CDR3 covers 15 residues. The germline V gene has CDR1 SGHAT and CDR2 FQNNGV. The DNA for the CDR3 is TGTGCCAGCAGTAGACAGGGGGCATTAACCGGGGAGCTGTTTTTT. Translation: CASSRQGALTGELFF. Full variable domain (missing parts from reference TRBV11-2 and TRBJ2-2): EAGVAQSPRYKIIEKRQSVAFWCNPISGHATLYWYQQILGQGPKLLIQFQNNGVVDDSQLPKDRFSAERLKGVDSTLKIQPAKLEDSAVYLCASSRQGALTGELFFGEGSRLTVL.

This clonotype has more than one count but fewer than ten. CDR3 nucleotide sequence: TGTGCCAGCAGTTTGACAGCTAGCAATCAGCCCCAGCATTTT. Translation: CASSLTASNQPQHF. The chain joins TRBV27 to TRBJ1-5; perhaps TRBD1 as D (5 bases). The CDR3 loop spans 14 amino acids. Trimming left V 3 bases short and J 0 bases short, with 6 bases between. Germline values: CDR1 MNHEY, CDR2 SMNVEV (reference sequence).

The chain has TRBV7-2 and TRBJ2-7; D may match TRBD1 or TRBD2 (6 bases each). Between the trimmed V and J ends, which lost 6 bases and 5 bases, there was a span of 20 bases. This CDR3 has 15 residues. Germline V gene data show CDR1 as SGHTA and CDR2 as FQGNSA. The CDR3 DNA reads TGTGCCAGCAGGCCTTTTGGGGGGCCTGGCGACGAGCAGTACTTC. Translation gives CASRPFGGPGDEQYF.

The rearrangement links TRBV7-9 to TRBJ1-5; D is possibly TRBD1 (5 bases). Trimming shortened V by 5 bases and J by 2 bases, and 13 bases separated the two germline ends. From germline, CDR1 is SEHNR and CDR2 FQNEAQ (reference sequence). The CDR3 totals 15 residues. CDR3 sequence: CASSPTQGGNQPQHF. In nucleotides, the CDR3 is TGTGCCAGCAGCCCTACGCAGGGAGGCAATCAGCCCCAGCATTTT.

This clonotype was counted at least ten times. The chain carries TRBV3-1 and TRBJ2-5; TRBD2 aligns across 9 bases. In germline, CDR1 is LGHDT, CDR2 YNNKEL (reference sequence). V was clipped by 0 bases and J by 2 bases; unmatched bases: 10. There are 18 residues in the CDR3. The CDR3 region is CASSQDHQRGALQETQYF. In nucleotides, the CDR3 is TGTGCCAGCAGCCAAGATCACCAGCGGGGGGCACTACAAGAGACCCAGTACTTC.

V is TRBV7-9 and J is TRBJ2-3; 10 bases align to TRBD2. CDR3 length: 16 residues. J gave up 3 bases and V 1 base, and 4 bases lay outside the gene matches. In germline, CDR1 is SEHNR, CDR2 FQNEAQ (reference sequence). The CDR3 is CASSLVASGGTDTQYF. For the CDR3, the DNA is TGTGCCAGCAGCTTAGTTGCTAGCGGGGGAACAGATACGCAGTATTTT.

This clonotype was counted a few times. V is TRBV5-1 and J is TRBJ2-5, with 9 nucleotides matching TRBD2. Trimming removed 0 bases from V and 0 bases from J; junction bases left unmatched: 3. The CDR3 consists of 16 residues. Germline-derived CDR1 and CDR2 are SGHRS and YFSETQ. The CDR3 nucleotides read TGCGCCAGCAGCTTGGTTTTAGCGGGGGACCAAGAGACCCAGTACTTC. This translates into CASSLVLAGDQETQYF.

This clonotype has more than one count but fewer than ten. V is TRBV12-3 or TRBV12-4 and J is TRBJ2-7; either TRBD1 or TRBD2 may supply D (5 bases each). V was pared by 0 bases and J by 0 bases, with 27 bases between. The CDR3 contains 21 residues. The CDR3 region is CASSLARMAEVGQGNSYEQYV. The CDR3 DNA reads as TGTGCCAGCAGTTTAGCGCGTATGGCGGAGGTAGGGCAGGGCAACTCCTACGAGCAGTACGTC.

The rearrangement joins TRBV20-1 to TRBJ1-2; 9 positions agree with TRBD1. CDR3 length: 13 amino acids. Per the germline V gene, CDR1 is DFQATT and CDR2 is SNEGSKA (reference sequence). The junction had 5 bases not matched to a gene; V was cut back by 6 bases and J by 3 bases. CDR3 in DNA: TGCAGTGCACAGGGGGCGGGAGACTATGGCTACACCTTC. Translating gives CSAQGAGDYGYTF.

This clonotype was counted between two and nine times. The chain carries TRBV7-6 and TRBJ2-1; TRBD1 matches 10 bases. The CDR3 sequence is 17 residues long. Looked up from germline, CDR1 is SGHVS and CDR2 is FNYEAQ. J gave up 7 bases and V 2 bases, and 11 bases lay outside the gene matches. In DNA form, the CDR3 reads TGTGCCAGCAGCTTACCTCGGGCCCGGGACAGGGGTAATGAGCAGTTCTTC. It is translated as CASSLPRARDRGNEQFF.